The next 22 T cell receptor beta chains were all read from a single sample in a study of blood T cell repertoires in COVID-19. Sequencing used immunoSEQ multiplex PCR; TCRdb keeps in-frame clones, though not all of them. The table has approximately 220,000 clones, 83% seen once. Sequencing was performed on peripheral blood. The receptors here all came from a woman aged 40 to 50 with active or convalescent COVID-19.

This clone was detected only once. V and J are TRBV20-1 and TRBJ1-4, with 7 bases lining up with TRBD1. Unmatched junction bases numbered 8, after V lost 3 bases and J lost 4 bases. The CDR3 extends over 15 amino acids. Germline-derived CDR1 and CDR2 are DFQATT and SNEGSKA (reference sequence). The CDR3 bases are TGCAGTGCTAGTAGTGGGGACAGCCATAATGAAAAACTGTTTTTT. Encoded protein: CSASSGDSHNEKLFF.

The rearrangement links TRBV14 to TRBJ2-1, with D perhaps TRBD2 (6 bases). V was shortened by 4 bases and J by 5 bases, with 27 bases between the two germline ends. The CDR3 spans 19 residues. CDR1 is SGHDN, CDR2 FVKESK, per germline. The CDR3 sequence: CASSPPLGLASYTNNEQFF. The CDR3 region has the DNA TGTGCCAGCAGCCCCCCCTTGGGGCTAGCGAGTTATACGAACAATGAGCAGTTCTTC.

This clone was counted a single time. The chain couples TRBV5-4 to TRBJ2-1; 10 bases align to TRBD1. The V segment lost 4 bases and the J segment 5 bases; nucleotides outside the gene matches: 9. The germline V gene has CDR1 SGHNT and CDR2 YYREEE (reference sequence). The CDR3 sequence is 16 residues long. The CDR3 reads CASSAERDRGNNEQFF. The CDR3 nucleotides read TGTGCCAGCAGCGCAGAGAGGGACAGGGGCAACAATGAGCAGTTCTTC. The variable domain in full, with the rest retrieved from reference TRBV5-4 and TRBJ2-1, is ETGVTQSPTHLIKTRGQQVTLRCSSQSGHNTVSWYQQALGQGPQFIFQYYREEENGRGNFPPRFSGLQFPNYSSELNVNALELDDSALYLCASSAERDRGNNEQFFGPGTRLTVL.

This chain joins TRBV4-3 and TRBJ1-4; the match to TRBD1 covers 9 bases. Unmatched junction bases numbered 14, after V lost 0 bases and J lost 0 bases. The length of the CDR3 is 21 residues. The germline CDR1 and CDR2 sequences are LGHNA and YSLEER. The CDR3 here is CASSQDKVGTGLIATNEKLFF. The CDR3 DNA reads as TGCGCCAGCAGCCAAGATAAAGTAGGGACAGGGCTTATTGCAACTAATGAAAAACTGTTTTTT.

The gene calls are TRBV28 and TRBJ1-4, with 7 bases identical to TRBD1. With 3 bases clipped from V and 8 bases from J, the junction kept 6 bases outside the gene matches. Per the germline V gene, CDR1 is MDHEN and CDR2 is SYDVKM. The CDR3 loop spans 14 amino acids. In DNA, the CDR3 is TGTGCCAGCAGTTTGAACAGGGGAAGGGAAAAACTGTTTTTT. Translating it yields CASSLNRGREKLFF.

This clone has a count of ten or more. The rearrangement uses TRBV11-3 and TRBJ1-3; D not resolved. This CDR3 region has 16 residues. From germline, CDR1 is SGHNT and CDR2 YENEEA. Trimming removed 4 bases at V and 0 bases at J, with 13 bases between. The CDR3 DNA sequence: TGTGCCAGCAGCTCCGGTACAGCCATCTCTGGAAACACCATATATTTT. This translates into CASSSGTAISGNTIYF.

This clone was seen a handful of times. The CDR3 nucleotides read TGTGCCAGCAGTGCCCCTAGCGGGGAAAAAAACATTCAGTACTTC. Its translation: CASSAPSGEKNIQYF. V usage is TRBV2 and J usage is TRBJ2-4; 9 nucleotides line up with TRBD2. Unmatched junction bases numbered 5, after V lost 4 bases and J lost 4 bases. Germline CDR1 and CDR2: SNHLY and FYNNEI. The CDR3 has 15 amino acids.

The gene calls are TRBV4-2 and TRBJ2-7; D call uncertain. This CDR3 comprises 15 residues. The germline gives CDR1 LGHNA, CDR2 YNFKEQ. V gave up 1 base and J gave up 4 bases, with 14 bases separating them. CDR3 loop: CASSQVSGQRYEQYF. The CDR3 DNA is TGTGCCAGCAGCCAAGTGAGTGGTCAGCGTTACGAGCAGTACTTC.

V and J are TRBV19 and TRBJ1-6, with unresolved D. The V end lost 7 bases, the J end lost 8 bases, and 15 bases lay between the germline ends. Germline V gives CDR1 LNHDA, CDR2 SQIVND (reference sequence). The CDR3 loop spans 14 amino acids. The CDR3 DNA is TGTGCCAGTAATTGGGGAAGCGGAGATTCACCCCTCCACTTT. This sequence encodes CASNWGSGDSPLHF.

This clone was observed a single time. The rearrangement joins TRBV28 to TRBJ1-2, with 9 bases aligning to TRBD1. The V gene end was trimmed by 6 bases and the J gene end by 8 bases; junction bases not matched to a gene: 13. The CDR3 has 15 residues. Germline V lookup: CDR1 MDHEN, CDR2 SYDVKM. CDR3: CASSYPLTGGEGYTF. The CDR3 region has the DNA TGTGCCAGCAGCTATCCTCTAACAGGGGGCGAAGGCTACACCTTC.

J is TRBJ1-5 and V is TRBV9; a weak D match, TRBD1 (5 bases). Trimming shortened V by 0 bases and J by 0 bases, and 22 bases separated the two germline ends. From germline, CDR1 is SGDLS and CDR2 YYNGEE. The CDR3 length is 20 residues. CDR3 bases: TGTGCCAGCAGCGTAGCGCCAAATCCCAGGGATCCTTATAGCAATCAGCCCCAGCATTTT. Translating it yields CASSVAPNPRDPYSNQPQHF. Looking up the rest from reference TRBV9 and TRBJ1-5 gives the full variable domain: DSGVTQTPKHLITATGQRVTLRCSPRSGDLSVYWYQQSLDQGLQFLIQYYNGEERAKGNILERFSAQQFPDLHSELNLSSLELGDSALYFCASSVAPNPRDPYSNQPQHFGDGTRLSIL.

J is TRBJ2-2 and V is TRBV2; D is perhaps TRBD1 (5 bases). Germline-derived CDR1 and CDR2 are SNHLY and FYNNEI. Trimming took 6 bases from V and 1 from J, leaving 6 bases between them. The CDR3 runs to 13 residues. This CDR3 is CASRGQNTGELFF. In nucleotides, the CDR3 is TGTGCCAGCAGGGGGCAGAACACCGGGGAGCTGTTTTTT.

This chain links TRBV5-4 with TRBJ2-7, with D possibly TRBD1 on 5 matching bases. The CDR3 consists of 15 residues. Trimming took 4 bases from V and 0 from J, leaving 14 bases between them. Germline CDR1 SGHNT, CDR2 YYREEE (reference sequence). The CDR3 reads CASSDQGWSSYEQYF. Written as DNA, the CDR3 is TGTGCCAGCAGCGATCAGGGTTGGAGCTCCTACGAGCAGTACTTC.

The sample holds one count of this clone. This chain joins TRBV30 and TRBJ2-7, with 7 bases that match TRBD1. The CDR3 runs 14 residues. J was trimmed by 3 bases and V by 4 bases; bases with no gene match: 9. Germline V CDR1 and CDR2: GTSNPN, SVGIG (reference sequence). This chain's CDR3 is CAWTLLTGNYEQYF. CDR3 coding DNA: TGTGCCTGGACCTTACTGACAGGGAACTACGAGCAGTACTTC. Supplemented by reference TRBV30 and TRBJ2-7, the full variable domain reads SQTIHQWPATLVQPVGSPLSLECTVEGTSNPNLYWYRQAAGRGLQLLFYSVGIGQISSEVPQNLSASRPQDRQFILSSKKLLLSDSGFYLCAWTLLTGNYEQYFGPGTRLTVT.

The sample holds one count of this clone. V gene TRBV6-5 combines with J gene TRBJ1-1; TRBD1 is a possible D gene (6 bases). Germline-derived CDR1 and CDR2 are MNHEY and SVGAGI. V lost 7 bases and J 5 bases, leaving 17 bases between the germline ends. The CDR3 extends over 14 amino acids. DNA for the CDR3: TGTGCCAGCATTACAGGAGGGGGGGGGACTGAAGCTTTCTTT. Its translation: CASITGGGGTEAFF.

This clone has at least ten counts. The genes are TRBV28 and TRBJ1-2, with TRBD1 matching 10 bases. After removal of 6 bases from V and 2 bases from J, the junction contained 15 bases not matched to a gene. This CDR3 has 18 amino acids. CDR1 and CDR2 (germline): MDHEN, SYDVKM. This chain's CDR3 is CASSRDRQGAFSNYGYTF. The CDR3 DNA is TGTGCCAGCAGCCGCGACCGACAGGGGGCCTTTTCAAACTATGGCTACACCTTC.

The CDR3 nucleotides read TGTGCCAGAAGCCCAAGAACAGGGGGCACCGGGGAGCTGTTTTTT. Translating it yields CARSPRTGGTGELFF. This chain uses TRBV5-3 with TRBJ2-2; 8 bases are shared with TRBD1. TRBV5-3 is sorted into the ORF group, with uncertain function. After removal of 4 bases from V and 4 bases from J, the junction contained 6 bases not matched to a gene. CDR3 length: 15 residues.

The genes are TRBV3-1 (or the pseudogene TRBV3-2) and TRBJ1-2; 9 nucleotides align to TRBD1. The J segment lost 6 bases and the V segment lost 6 bases, leaving 8 bases of the junction unmatched. There are 14 residues in the CDR3. Germline CDR1 LGHDT, CDR2 YNNKEL (reference sequence). CDR3 residues: CASSLNTGGDGYTF. The CDR3 bases are TGTGCCAGCAGTCTCAATACAGGGGGCGATGGCTACACCTTC.

The chain has TRBV7-9 and TRBJ1-2; 7 positions match TRBD1. The CDR3 is made up of 15 amino acids. The V gene's germline CDR1 is SEHNR and CDR2 FQNEAQ (reference sequence). Trimming cost V 1 base and J 3 bases; bases outside gene matches: 5. CDR3 sequence: CASSLERGGDYGYTF. The CDR3 DNA follows: TGTGCCAGCAGCTTAGAAAGAGGGGGCGACTATGGCTACACCTTC.

The chain combines TRBV5-1 with TRBJ2-3, with a tentative D call TRBD1 (6 bases). V was clipped by 0 bases and J by 2 bases, with 13 bases between them. The CDR3 has 16 residues. Germline values: CDR1 SGHRS, CDR2 YFSETQ. The DNA for the CDR3 is TGCGCCAGCAGCTTGGGTACTCAGGGGTACACAGATACGCAGTATTTT. The encoded protein is CASSLGTQGYTDTQYF.

The chain links TRBV6-1 to TRBJ1-6; maybe TRBD1 (5 bases). There are 16 residues in the CDR3. V lost 1 base and J lost 9, with 16 bases in between. Germline CDR1 and CDR2: MNHNS and SASEGT. CDR3 sequence reads: CASSEGGTGRISPLHF. In nucleotides, the CDR3 is TGTGCCAGCAGTGAAGGAGGAACAGGACGAATTTCACCCCTCCACTTT.

The count of this clone is one. The chain couples TRBV20-1 to TRBJ2-7; a possible D gene is TRBD1 (6 bases). The CDR3 spans 10 residues. V dropped 6 bases and J dropped 5 bases, with 8 bases sitting between them. The germline V gene encodes CDR1 DFQATT and CDR2 SNEGSKA (reference sequence). The CDR3 region is CSAGDNEQYF. For the CDR3, the DNA is TGCAGTGCAGGGGACAACGAGCAGTACTTC.